These 21 T cell receptor beta chains share one sample of origin, sequenced in a study of neurological immune-mediated disorders. TCRdb re-called the 5' RACE reads through MiXCR, storing one row per CDR3 protein. The sample contains tens of thousands of distinct CDR3 sequences, roughly 4.8% of which appear only once. Material: PBMCs. The receptors originated from a man aged 25-45 years with multiple sclerosis.

This clonotype was seen many times. This rearrangement joins TRBV7-2 to TRBJ2-7; 14 bases fit TRBD2. The germline V gene has CDR1 SGHTA and CDR2 FQGNSA. The length of the CDR3 is 17 residues. V lost 3 bases, J lost 2 bases, and 6 bases stayed unmatched. The CDR3 loop is CASSFGTSGGVAYEQYF. The CDR3 coding sequence is TGTGCCAGCAGCTTTGGGACTAGCGGGGGAGTTGCCTACGAGCAGTACTTC.

This clonotype has at least ten counts. The gene calls are TRBV5-1 and TRBJ2-3; 8 bases agree with TRBD2. The V gene's germline CDR1 is SGHRS and CDR2 YFSETQ. The trim removed 1 base at V and 6 bases at J, leaving 7 bases unmatched. This CDR3 is built from 15 residues. The CDR3 DNA reads as TGCGCCAGCAGCTTGATAGGGGCTAGCGGGGATACGCAGTATTTT. Its translation: CASSLIGASGDTQYF.

Many counts were recorded for this clonotype. V usage is TRBV5-1 and J usage is TRBJ1-1, with D tentatively TRBD1 (5 bases). The germline V gene encodes CDR1 SGHRS and CDR2 YFSETQ. This CDR3 is built from 14 residues. V lost 0 bases and J 5 bases, leaving 11 bases between the germline ends. CDR3 DNA: TGCGCCAGCAGCTTGGGAAGGGGCGATACTGAAGCTTTCTTT. This codes for CASSLGRGDTEAFF.

The CDR3 is CASSVGTLAGGTQYF. The CDR3 DNA reads TGTGCCAGCAGCGTAGGGACTCTCGCTGGTGGTACGCAGTATTTT. The chain recombines TRBV9 with TRBJ2-3; maybe TRBD2 (5 bases). In germline, CDR1 is SGDLS, CDR2 YYNGEE. The CDR3 extends over 15 amino acids. Between the trimmed V and J ends, which lost 0 bases and 8 bases, there was a span of 16 bases.

This clonotype was seen at least ten times. The chain combines TRBV12-3 or TRBV12-4 with TRBJ1-2; D call uncertain. CDR3 length: 17 amino acids. Trimming pared 3 bases from V and 5 bases from J, leaving 22 bases between. The chain's CDR3 is CASSLVLGRPFSYGYTF. DNA of the CDR3: TGTGCCAGCAGTTTGGTATTGGGCCGTCCCTTCTCGTATGGCTACACCTTC.

This clonotype came up many times. The chain combines TRBV11-2 with TRBJ1-2; D not certain. The CDR3 runs to 15 residues. V lost 7 bases and J 1 base, leaving 16 bases between the germline ends. Germline assignment: CDR1 SGHAT and CDR2 FQNNGV. The CDR3 spells CASNDLRSDNYGYTF. In nucleotides, the CDR3 is TGTGCCAGCAACGATCTTCGGTCAGATAACTATGGCTACACCTTC.

This clonotype was seen at least ten times. The rearrangement links TRBV5-1 to TRBJ1-2; D unresolved. The V end lost 2 bases, the J end lost 2 bases, and 10 bases lay between the germline ends. Germline loops: CDR1 SGHRS, CDR2 YFSETQ. The CDR3 has 14 residues. Here the CDR3 DNA reads TGCGCCAGCAGCTTATCAGGAGCGAACTATGGCTACACCTTC. Translated, it gives CASSLSGANYGYTF.

This clonotype was found a few times. V and J are TRBV4-2 and TRBJ1-3; D unclear. Germline CDR1 is LGHNA and CDR2 is YNFKEQ. With 1 base removed from V and 1 base from J, the gap between germline ends came to 5 bases. The CDR3 has 14 amino acids. In DNA, the CDR3 is TGTGCCAGCAGCCAAGGCGCGTCTGGAAACACCATATATTTT. Its protein product is CASSQGASGNTIYF.

This clonotype was detected many times. This sequence joins TRBV15 and TRBJ2-1; perhaps TRBD1 as D (5 bases). V lost 3 bases to trimming and J lost 6 bases, with 39 bases between them. Germline assignment: CDR1 LNHNV and CDR2 YYDKDF (reference sequence). This CDR3 is built from 23 residues. The CDR3 protein is CATSSKLLPDSMAQNMKINEQFF. The DNA for the CDR3 is TGTGCCACCAGCAGTAAGTTATTGCCAGACAGTATGGCTCAGAATATGAAGATCAATGAGCAGTTCTTC. The full variable domain, rest sourced from reference TRBV15 and TRBJ2-1, is DAMVIQNPRYQVTQFGKPVTLSCSQTLNHNVMYWYQQKSSQAPKLLFHYYDKDFNNEADTPDNFQSRRPNTSFCFLDIRSPGLGDTAMYLCATSSKLLPDSMAQNMKINEQFFGPGTRLTVL.

J is TRBJ2-1 and V is TRBV5-1; D possibly matches TRBD1 or TRBD2 (5 bases each). The ends were cut back, 6 bases at V and 6 bases at J, with 16 bases in the middle. Germline loops: CDR1 SGHRS, CDR2 YFSETQ. The CDR3 loop spans 14 amino acids. The DNA for the CDR3 is TGCGCCAGCACCCATGGGGGTGGGCCCAATGAGCAGTTCTTC. It specifies CASTHGGGPNEQFF. Full variable domain (rest looked up from reference TRBV5-1 and TRBJ2-1): KAGVTQTPRYLIKTRGQQVTLSCSPISGHRSVSWYQQTPGQGLQFLFEYFSETQRNKGNFPGRFSGRQFSNSRSEMNVSTLELGDSALYLCASTHGGGPNEQFFGPGTRLTVL.

This clonotype was detected many times. The chain employs TRBV20-1 and TRBJ2-2; D possibly corresponds to TRBD2 (5 bases). V lost 6 bases and J lost 2, with 13 bases in between. Germline V gene sequence: CDR1 DFQATT, CDR2 SNEGSKA (reference sequence). The CDR3 totals 14 residues. CDR3 residues: CSAGGGGNTGELFF. DNA for the CDR3: TGCAGTGCGGGTGGAGGCGGAAACACCGGGGAGCTGTTTTTT.

This clonotype showed up many times. The chain employs TRBV11-2 and TRBJ2-2; 7 nucleotides line up with TRBD1. CDR1 SGHAT and CDR2 FQNNGV come from the germline V gene. CDR3 length equals 15 residues. J lost 6 bases, V lost 5 bases, and 9 bases had no gene match. CDR3 sequence reads: CASSPRDRVAGELFF. CDR3 nucleotides: TGTGCCAGCAGCCCCCGAGACAGGGTGGCCGGGGAGCTGTTTTTT.

The rearrangement uses TRBV7-2 and TRBJ2-3, with no clear D. Germline lookup yields CDR1 SGHTA and CDR2 FQGNSA. The V end lost 5 bases, the J end lost 2 bases, and 11 bases lay between the germline ends. This CDR3 is built from 14 residues. The CDR3 coding sequence is TGTGCCAGCAGCCGTGACCGCTACACAGATACGCAGTATTTT. Translated: CASSRDRYTDTQYF.

Ten or more counts support this clonotype. The chain uses TRBV29-1 and TRBJ1-1; D is uncertain. V lost 5 bases and J 1 base, leaving 11 bases between the germline ends. The V gene's germline CDR1 is SQVTM and CDR2 ANQGSEA. This CDR3 spans 13 amino acids. The CDR3 DNA sequence: TGCAGCGTTTCTGACCCAGAGAACACTGAAGCTTTCTTT. Amino acids: CSVSDPENTEAFF. The full variable domain, its missing parts supplied by reference TRBV29-1 and TRBJ1-1, is SAVISQKPSRDICQRGTSLTIQCQVDSQVTMMFWYRQQPGQSLTLIATANQGSEATYESGFVIDKFPISRPNLTFSTLTVSNMSPEDSSIYLCSVSDPENTEAFFGQGTRLTVV.

Many counts were recorded for this clonotype. The rearrangement joins TRBV12-3 or TRBV12-4 to TRBJ1-6; D is uncertain. V dropped 3 bases and J dropped 0 bases, with 15 bases sitting between them. The CDR3 contains 18 residues. The CDR3: CASSFDYGTSSYNSPLHF. CDR3 DNA: TGTGCCAGCAGTTTTGATTATGGAACGAGCTCCTATAATTCACCCCTCCACTTT.

This clonotype was recorded at least ten times. The rearrangement uses TRBV20-1 and TRBJ1-2, with D uncertain. V lost 3 bases and J 4 bases, leaving 18 bases between the germline ends. The CDR3 sequence is 15 residues long. Germline-derived CDR1 and CDR2 are DFQATT and SNEGSKA (reference sequence). The CDR3 region is CSASMGLPGSYGYTF. The CDR3 DNA reads TGCAGTGCTAGTATGGGTCTGCCGGGGTCCTATGGCTACACCTTC.

V gene TRBV4-1 combines with J gene TRBJ1-1, with D maybe TRBD1 (6 bases). The CDR3 spans 16 residues. Germline CDR1 MGHRA, CDR2 YSYEKL. The V and J ends lost 2 bases and 1 base respectively, with 14 bases between them. Here the CDR3 reads CASSQPWRGKNTEAFF. Here the CDR3 DNA reads TGCGCCAGCAGCCAACCATGGAGGGGGAAGAACACTGAAGCTTTCTTT.

This clonotype was counted ten times or more. The chain uses TRBV10-3 and TRBJ1-2; TRBD1 might be the D (5 bases). CDR3 size: 13 residues. V lost 0 bases to trimming and J lost 8 bases, with 10 bases between them. Germline values: CDR1 ENHRY, CDR2 SYGVKD. The CDR3 here is CAISESGGTGYTF. The CDR3 DNA sequence: TGTGCCATCAGTGAGTCTGGGGGTACAGGCTACACCTTC.

This clonotype came up many times. The chain has TRBV27 and TRBJ1-1; 8 positions match TRBD1. This CDR3 contains 14 residues. Trimming at V came to 6 bases and at J to 2 bases, leaving 5 bases not matched to a gene. Germline CDR1 MNHEY, CDR2 SMNVEV (reference sequence). For the CDR3, the DNA is TGTGCCAGCAGGCCTACAGGGGGTAACACTGAAGCTTTCTTT. Translating gives CASRPTGGNTEAFF.

This clonotype was seen repeatedly, ten times or more. The V and J genes are TRBV5-8 and TRBJ1-1; D gene ambiguous. Germline V CDR1 and CDR2: SGHTS, YDEGEE. The CDR3 extends over 13 amino acids. The V end lost 1 base, the J end lost 12 bases, and 16 bases lay between the germline ends. The CDR3 coding sequence is TGTGCCAGCAGCTTGAGGTGGCAGGTCGAATCTTTCTTT. This sequence encodes CASSLRWQVESFF.

The V gene is TRBV4-1, the J gene TRBJ2-7, with 7 bases lining up with TRBD1. V was clipped by 1 base and J by 5 bases; unmatched bases: 11. CDR3 length: 16 residues. The germline gives CDR1 MGHRA, CDR2 YSYEKL. CDR3 nucleotides: TGCGCCAGCAGCCAAGGGGTGAGCAGGGGGTTGGACGAGCAGTACTTC. This translates into CASSQGVSRGLDEQYF.